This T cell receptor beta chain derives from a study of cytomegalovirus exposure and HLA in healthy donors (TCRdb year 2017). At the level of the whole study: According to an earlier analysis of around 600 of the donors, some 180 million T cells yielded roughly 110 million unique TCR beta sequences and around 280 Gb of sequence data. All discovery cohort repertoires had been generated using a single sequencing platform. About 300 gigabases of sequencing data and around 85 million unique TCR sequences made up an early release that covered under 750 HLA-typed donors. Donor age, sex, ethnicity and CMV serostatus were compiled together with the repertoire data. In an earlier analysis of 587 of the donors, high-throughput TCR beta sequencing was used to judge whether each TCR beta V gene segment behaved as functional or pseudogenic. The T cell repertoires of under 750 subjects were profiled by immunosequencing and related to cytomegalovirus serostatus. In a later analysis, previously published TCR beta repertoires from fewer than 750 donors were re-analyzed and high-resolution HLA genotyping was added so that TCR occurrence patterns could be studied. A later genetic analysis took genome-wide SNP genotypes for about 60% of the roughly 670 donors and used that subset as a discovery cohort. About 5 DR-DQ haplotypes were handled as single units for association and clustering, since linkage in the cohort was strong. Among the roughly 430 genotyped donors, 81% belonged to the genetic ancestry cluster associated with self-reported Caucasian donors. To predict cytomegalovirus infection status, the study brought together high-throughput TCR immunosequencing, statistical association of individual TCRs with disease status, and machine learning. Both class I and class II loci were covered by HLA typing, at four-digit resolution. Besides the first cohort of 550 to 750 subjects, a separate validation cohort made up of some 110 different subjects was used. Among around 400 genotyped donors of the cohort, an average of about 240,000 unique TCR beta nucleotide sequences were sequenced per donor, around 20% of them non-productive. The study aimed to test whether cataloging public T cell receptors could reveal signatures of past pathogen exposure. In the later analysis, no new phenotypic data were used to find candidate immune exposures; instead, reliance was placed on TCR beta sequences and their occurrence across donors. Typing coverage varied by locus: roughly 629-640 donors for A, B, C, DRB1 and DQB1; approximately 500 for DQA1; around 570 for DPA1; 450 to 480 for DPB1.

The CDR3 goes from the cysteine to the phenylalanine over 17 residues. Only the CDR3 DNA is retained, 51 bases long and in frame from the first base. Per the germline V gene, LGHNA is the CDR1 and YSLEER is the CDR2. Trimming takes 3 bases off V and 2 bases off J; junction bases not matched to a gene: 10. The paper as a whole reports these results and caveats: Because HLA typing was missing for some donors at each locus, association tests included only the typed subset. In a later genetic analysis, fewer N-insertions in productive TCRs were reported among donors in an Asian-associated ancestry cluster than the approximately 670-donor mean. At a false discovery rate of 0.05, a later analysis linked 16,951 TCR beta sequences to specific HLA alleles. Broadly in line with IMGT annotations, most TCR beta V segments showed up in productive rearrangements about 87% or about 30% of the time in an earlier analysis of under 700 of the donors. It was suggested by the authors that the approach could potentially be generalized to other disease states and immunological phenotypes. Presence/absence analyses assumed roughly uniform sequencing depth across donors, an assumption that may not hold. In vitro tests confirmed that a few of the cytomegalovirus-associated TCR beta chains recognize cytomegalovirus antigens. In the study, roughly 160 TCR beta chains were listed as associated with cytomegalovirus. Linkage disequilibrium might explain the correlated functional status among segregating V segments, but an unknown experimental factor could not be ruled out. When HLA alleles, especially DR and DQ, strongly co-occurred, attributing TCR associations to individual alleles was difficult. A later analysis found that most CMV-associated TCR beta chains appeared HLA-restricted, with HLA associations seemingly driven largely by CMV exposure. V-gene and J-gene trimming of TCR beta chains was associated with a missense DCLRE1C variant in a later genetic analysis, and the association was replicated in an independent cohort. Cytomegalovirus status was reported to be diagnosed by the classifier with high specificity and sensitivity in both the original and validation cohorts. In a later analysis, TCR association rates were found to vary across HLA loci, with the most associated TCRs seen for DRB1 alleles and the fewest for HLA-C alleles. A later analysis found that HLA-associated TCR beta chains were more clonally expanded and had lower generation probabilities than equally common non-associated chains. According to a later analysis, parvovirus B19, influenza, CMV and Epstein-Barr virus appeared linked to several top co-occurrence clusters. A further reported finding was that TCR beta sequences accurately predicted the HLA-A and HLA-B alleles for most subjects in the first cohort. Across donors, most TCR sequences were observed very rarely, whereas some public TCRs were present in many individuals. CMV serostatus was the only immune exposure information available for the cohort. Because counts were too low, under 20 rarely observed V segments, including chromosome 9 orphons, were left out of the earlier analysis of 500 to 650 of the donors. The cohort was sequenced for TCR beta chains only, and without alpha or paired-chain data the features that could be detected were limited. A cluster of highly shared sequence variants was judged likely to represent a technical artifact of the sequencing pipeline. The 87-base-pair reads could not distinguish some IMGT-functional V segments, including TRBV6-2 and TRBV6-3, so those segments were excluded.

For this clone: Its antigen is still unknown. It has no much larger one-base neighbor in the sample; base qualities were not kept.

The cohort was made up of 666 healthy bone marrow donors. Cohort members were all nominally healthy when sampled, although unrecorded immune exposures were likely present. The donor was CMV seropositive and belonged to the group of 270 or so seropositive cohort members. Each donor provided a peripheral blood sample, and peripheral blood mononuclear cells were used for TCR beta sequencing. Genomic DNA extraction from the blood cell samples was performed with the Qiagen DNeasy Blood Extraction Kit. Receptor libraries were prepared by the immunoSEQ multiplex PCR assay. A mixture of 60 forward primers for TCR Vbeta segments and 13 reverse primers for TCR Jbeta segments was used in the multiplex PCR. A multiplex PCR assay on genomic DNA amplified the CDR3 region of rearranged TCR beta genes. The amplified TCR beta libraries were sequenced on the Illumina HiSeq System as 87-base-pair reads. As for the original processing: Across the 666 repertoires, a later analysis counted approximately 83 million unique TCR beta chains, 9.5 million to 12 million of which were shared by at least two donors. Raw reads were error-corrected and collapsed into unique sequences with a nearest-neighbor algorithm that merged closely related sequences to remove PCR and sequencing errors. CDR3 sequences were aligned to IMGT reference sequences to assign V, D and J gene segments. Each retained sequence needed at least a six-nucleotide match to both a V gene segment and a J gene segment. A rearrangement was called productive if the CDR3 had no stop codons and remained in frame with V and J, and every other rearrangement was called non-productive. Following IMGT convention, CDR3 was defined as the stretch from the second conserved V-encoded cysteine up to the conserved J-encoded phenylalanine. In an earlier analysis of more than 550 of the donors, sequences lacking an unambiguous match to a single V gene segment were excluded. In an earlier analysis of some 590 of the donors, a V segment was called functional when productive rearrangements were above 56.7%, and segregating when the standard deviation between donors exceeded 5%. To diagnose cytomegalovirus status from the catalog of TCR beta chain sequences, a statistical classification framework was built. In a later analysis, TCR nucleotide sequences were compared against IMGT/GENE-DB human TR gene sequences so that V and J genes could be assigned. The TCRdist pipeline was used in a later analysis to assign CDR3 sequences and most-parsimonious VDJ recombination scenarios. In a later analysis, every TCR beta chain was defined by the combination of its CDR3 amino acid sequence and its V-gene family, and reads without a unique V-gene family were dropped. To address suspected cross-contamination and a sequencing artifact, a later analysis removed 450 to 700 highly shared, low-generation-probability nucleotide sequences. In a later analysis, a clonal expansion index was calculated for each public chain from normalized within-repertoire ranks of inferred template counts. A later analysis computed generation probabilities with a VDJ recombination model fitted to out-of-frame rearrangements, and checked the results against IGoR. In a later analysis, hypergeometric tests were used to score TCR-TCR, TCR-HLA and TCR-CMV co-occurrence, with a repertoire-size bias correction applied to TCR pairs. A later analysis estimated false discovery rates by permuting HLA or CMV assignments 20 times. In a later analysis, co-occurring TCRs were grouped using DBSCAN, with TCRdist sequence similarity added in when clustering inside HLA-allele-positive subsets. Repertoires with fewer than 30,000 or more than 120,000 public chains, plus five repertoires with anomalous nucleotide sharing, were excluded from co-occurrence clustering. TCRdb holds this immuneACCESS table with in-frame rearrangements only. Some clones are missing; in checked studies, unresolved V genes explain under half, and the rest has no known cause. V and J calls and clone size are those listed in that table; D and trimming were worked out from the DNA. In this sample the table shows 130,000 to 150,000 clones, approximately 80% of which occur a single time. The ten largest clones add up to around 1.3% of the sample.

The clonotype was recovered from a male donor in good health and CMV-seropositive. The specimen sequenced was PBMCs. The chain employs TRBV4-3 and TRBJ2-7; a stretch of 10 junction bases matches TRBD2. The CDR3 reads CASSHLKTGTSAYEQYF. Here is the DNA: TGCGCCAGCAGCCATCTCAAGACCGGGACTAGCGCCTACGAGCAGTACTTC.